This TCR beta chain was captured by sequencing in a study of shared clonotypes between healthy human individuals. Germline CDR1 LNHDA, CDR2 SQIVND (reference sequence). The CDR3 contains 16 residues. V shed 5 bases, J shed 4 bases, and the junction held 11 bases outside the gene matches. This table comes from immunoSEQ multiplex PCR, and its TCRdb copy is limited to in-frame clones, with some not included. Here the sample spans nearly 2 million clones, over 85% being singletons. CD8 cells classed as naive were CD45RO-negative and positively selected for CCR7, excluding terminally differentiated effector memory CD45RA+ cells.

The sequencing input was naive CD8+ T cells sorted from blood. The chain uses TRBV19 and TRBJ2-3; the match to TRBD1 covers 8 bases. This TCR came from a man between 18 and 29 years old in good health. The DNA of the CDR3 is TGTGCCAGTAGTTCCCAGGACAGGGTTTGGCCAGATACGCAGTATTTT. It encodes CASSSQDRVWPDTQYF.